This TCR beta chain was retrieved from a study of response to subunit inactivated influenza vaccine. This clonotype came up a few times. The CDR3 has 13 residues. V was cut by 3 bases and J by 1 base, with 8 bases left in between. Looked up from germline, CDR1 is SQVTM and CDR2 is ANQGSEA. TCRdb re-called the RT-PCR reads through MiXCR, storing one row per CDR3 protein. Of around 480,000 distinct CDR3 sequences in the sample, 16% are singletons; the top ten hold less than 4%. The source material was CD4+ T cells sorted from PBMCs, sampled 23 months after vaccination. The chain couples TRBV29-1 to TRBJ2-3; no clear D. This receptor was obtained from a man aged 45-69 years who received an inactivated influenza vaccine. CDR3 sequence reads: CSVERFGTDTQYF. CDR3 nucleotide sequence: TGCAGCGTTGAGCGTTTCGGCACAGATACGCAGTATTTT.